These T cell receptor beta chains were read from a single sample in a study of T cells in Graves' hyperthyroidism and ophthalmopathy. One entry per CDR3 protein results from TCRdb running MiXCR on the multiplex PCR reads. The table shows hundreds of thousands of distinct CDR3 sequences, with roughly 40% occurring only once. The material sequenced was blood. The receptors shown here come from a man in his late teens or twenties with Graves' hyperthyroidism. Both conserved end residues are part of each CDR3. Fields, in order: J gene, D gene, V gene, clone size, CDR3 protein, CDR3 DNA. D genes are given only for firm matches. Part of the rows lack a size; the others show once, few, many or a class for expanded clones.

>TRBJ1-4|NA|TRBV7-9|few
CASSLPEGLAKLFF
TGTGCCAGCAGCCTTCCCGAGGGTCTGGCAAAACTGTTTTTT
>TRBJ1-4|NA|TRBV25-1|many
CASSQGQIEKLFF
TGTGCCAGCAGTCAAGGACAGATTGAAAAACTGTTTTTT
>TRBJ1-1|NA|TRBV9|few
CASSGLTGTEAFF
TGTGCCAGCAGCGGCCTAACAGGGACTGAAGCTTTCTTT
>TRBJ2-2|NA|TRBV20-1|few
CSATAPPNTGELFF
TGCAGTGCTACGGCTCCACCGAACACCGGGGAGCTGTTTTTT
>TRBJ1-1|NA|TRBV29-1|many
CSVSNGPNTEAFF
TGCAGCGTGAGTAACGGACCTAACACTGAAGCTTTCTTT
>TRBJ1-2|NA|TRBV6-1|few
CASSPTLGGEVGGYTF
TGTGCCAGCAGTCCGACACTTGGAGGGGAGGTGGGCGGCTACACCTTC
>TRBJ1-5|NA|TRBV28|NA
CATRYSNQPQHF
TGTGCCACAAGGTATAGCAATCAGCCCCAGCATTTT
>TRBJ1-4|TRBD1|TRBV5-1|few
CASSAGGANEKLFF
TGCGCCAGCAGCGCAGGGGGGGCGAATGAAAAACTGTTTTTT
>TRBJ2-5|NA|TRBV10-3|NA
CAISESTRQGGETQYF
TGTGCCATCAGTGAGTCAACTAGACAGGGAGGCGAGACCCAGTACTTC
>TRBJ2-2|TRBD1|TRBV9|many
CASSETGRELFF
TGTGCCAGCAGCGAGACAGGGAGGGAGCTGTTTTTT
>TRBJ1-3|TRBD1|TRBV5-4|once
CASSGTGDSGNTIYF
TGTGCCAGCAGTGGGACAGGGGACTCTGGAAACACCATATATTTT
>TRBJ1-4|NA|TRBV10-3|few
CATNEKLFF
TGTGCAACTAATGAAAAACTGTTTTTT
>TRBJ1-1|NA|TRBV19|NA
CASSIESISVRGYNTEAFF
TGTGCCAGTAGTATAGAGAGTATATCCGTCCGAGGGTATAACACTGAAGCTTTCTTT
>TRBJ2-2|NA|TRBV19|NA
CASSISRRAGELFF
TGTGCCAGTAGTATATCCCGAAGGGCCGGGGAGCTGTTTTTT
>TRBJ1-1|NA|TRBV12-3/TRBV12-4|NA
CADTRGVPEAFF
TGTGCCGACACCAGGGGAGTCCCTGAAGCTTTCTTT
>TRBJ2-5|NA|TRBV2|many
CASRGDGQETQYF
TGTGCCAGCAGGGGGGACGGCCAAGAGACCCAGTACTTC
>TRBJ1-6|NA|TRBV2|many
CASSVGGSNSPLHF
TGTGCCAGCAGTGTTGGGGGTTCGAATTCACCCCTCCACTTT
>TRBJ2-7|TRBD1|TRBV29-1|NA
CSTTDRGIYEQYF
TGCAGCACCACGGACAGGGGGATCTACGAGCAGTACTTC
>TRBJ1-1|NA|TRBV20-1|NA
CSAPGRGRNTEAFF
TGCAGTGCTCCCGGCAGGGGCAGAAACACTGAAGCTTTCTTT
>TRBJ1-4|NA|TRBV24-1|many
CATSEPGGTDSF
TGTGCCACCAGTGAGCCCGGCGGGACGGATTCTTTT
>TRBJ1-3|NA|TRBV7-9|NA
CASSLDPGIASGNTIYF
TGTGCCAGCAGCTTAGACCCCGGGATCGCCTCTGGAAACACCATATATTTT
>TRBJ2-7|NA|TRBV25-1|NA
CASVGRDLYEQYF
TGTGCCAGCGTTGGGCGGGATCTCTACGAGCAGTACTTC
>TRBJ2-7|NA|TRBV6-6|NA
CASTLGGDPGQYF
TGTGCCAGCACCTTGGGAGGTGACCCCGGGCAGTACTTC
>TRBJ1-6|NA|TRBV25-1|NA
CASSAPGFVSPLHF
TGTGCCAGCAGTGCACCAGGGTTCGTTTCACCCCTCCACTTT
>TRBJ1-1|NA|TRBV19|NA
CASTIRASTGNTEAFF
TGTGCCAGTACCATCAGGGCCTCTACAGGGAACACTGAAGCTTTCTTT
>TRBJ2-7|NA|TRBV5-1|NA
CASSLEVESYEQYF
TGCGCCAGCAGCTTGGAGGTCGAATCCTACGAGCAGTACTTC
>TRBJ2-5|NA|TRBV25-1|NA
CASSEIGTPTFIETQYF
TGTGCCAGCAGTGAGATCGGGACTCCGACCTTTATAGAGACCCAGTACTTC
>TRBJ2-5|NA|TRBV9|many
CASSVTGLQETQYF
TGTGCCAGCAGCGTAACAGGGCTGCAAGAGACCCAGTACTTC
>TRBJ1-5|NA|TRBV5-5|NA
CASSFLISNQPQHF
TGTGCCAGCAGCTTCCTGATCAGCAATCAGCCCCAGCATTTT
>TRBJ1-5|NA|TRBV25-1|NA
CASREGRSNQPQHF
TGTGCCAGCAGAGAGGGCCGGAGCAATCAGCCCCAGCATTTT
>TRBJ2-7|NA|TRBV11-2|NA
CASSSTGLNYEQYF
TGTGCCAGCAGCTCAACAGGACTTAACTACGAGCAGTACTTC
>TRBJ2-2|NA|TRBV7-3|NA
CASSSLTANTGELFF
TGTGCCAGCAGCTCGCTGACAGCGAACACCGGGGAGCTGTTTTTT
>TRBJ1-5|TRBD1|TRBV5-6|NA
CASSTDRNQPQHF
TGTGCCAGCAGCACGGACAGGAATCAGCCCCAGCATTTT
>TRBJ1-5|NA|TRBV19|few
CASSIDLEGISNQPQHF
TGTGCCAGTAGTATAGATCTAGAAGGGATTAGCAATCAGCCCCAGCATTTT
>TRBJ2-7|NA|TRBV11-2|NA
CASSQQGNPYEQYF
TGTGCCAGCAGCCAGCAGGGTAATCCCTACGAGCAGTACTTC
>TRBJ1-3|NA|TRBV20-1|many
CSAEGGNTIYF
TGCAGTGCTGAGGGCGGTAACACCATATATTTT
>TRBJ2-7|NA|TRBV12-3/TRBV12-4|NA
CASSFRDLGAEQYF
TGTGCCAGCAGCTTCCGGGACTTAGGAGCCGAGCAGTACTTC
>TRBJ2-5|TRBD2|TRBV29-1|many
CSVEELAGQTQYF
TGCAGCGTTGAGGAACTAGCGGGCCAGACCCAGTACTTC
>TRBJ2-7|TRBD2|TRBV7-2|NA
CASSLLAGVASYEQHF
TGTGCCAGCAGCCTGCTGGCGGGAGTCGCCTCCTACGAGCAGCACTTC
>TRBJ1-2|TRBD1|TRBV9|NA
CASTRGTGNGYTF
TGTGCCAGCACCCGAGGGACAGGGAATGGCTACACCTTC
>TRBJ1-1|NA|TRBV7-9|many
CASREEVNTEAFF
TGTGCCAGCAGAGAGGAGGTGAACACTGAAGCTTTCTTT
>TRBJ2-2|NA|TRBV7-9|NA
CASSFRKNTGELFF
TGTGCCAGCAGCTTTCGAAAGAACACCGGGGAGCTGTTTTTT
>TRBJ1-2|NA|TRBV6-5|NA
CASRSTRDYGYTF
TGTGCCAGCAGGAGTACAAGGGACTATGGCTACACCTTC
>TRBJ1-6|NA|TRBV9|many
CASSVEGQNNSPLHF
TGTGCCAGCAGCGTAGAAGGACAGAATAATTCACCCCTCCACTTT
>TRBJ2-5|NA|TRBV29-1|NA
CSVGGGEEAQYF
TGCAGCGTTGGGGGCGGAGAAGAGGCCCAGTACTTC
>TRBJ1-6|NA|TRBV9|NA
CASSVVQGFSPLHF
TGTGCCAGCAGCGTAGTACAGGGTTTTTCACCCCTCCACTTT
>TRBJ1-4|NA|TRBV19|NA
CASSIDVQLNEKLFF
TGTGCCAGTAGTATTGATGTTCAGCTTAATGAAAAACTGTTTTTT
>TRBJ1-4|NA|TRBV3-1|once
CASSQTMEKLFF
TGTGCCAGCAGCCAGACCATGGAAAAACTGTTTTTT